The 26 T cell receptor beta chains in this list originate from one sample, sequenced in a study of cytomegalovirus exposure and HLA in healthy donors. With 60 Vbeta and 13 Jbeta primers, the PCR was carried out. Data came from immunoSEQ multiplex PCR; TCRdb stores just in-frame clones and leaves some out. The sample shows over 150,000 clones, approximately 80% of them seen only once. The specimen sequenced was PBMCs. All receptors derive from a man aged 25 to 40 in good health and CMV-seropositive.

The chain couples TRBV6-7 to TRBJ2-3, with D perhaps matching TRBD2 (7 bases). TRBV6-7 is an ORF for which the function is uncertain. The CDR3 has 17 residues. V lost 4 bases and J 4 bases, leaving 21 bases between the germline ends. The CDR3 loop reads CASSSGSGGRVADTQYF. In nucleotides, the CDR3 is TGTGCCAGCAGTTCGGGATCGGGGGGCCGGGTCGCAGATACGCAGTATTTT.

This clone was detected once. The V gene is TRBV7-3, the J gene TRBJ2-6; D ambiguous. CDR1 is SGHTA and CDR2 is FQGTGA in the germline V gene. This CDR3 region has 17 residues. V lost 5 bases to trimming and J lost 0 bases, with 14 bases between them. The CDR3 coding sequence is TGTGCCAGCAGCCCCCTGAAACACCTCTCTGGGGCCAACGTCCTGACTTTC. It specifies CASSPLKHLSGANVLTF.

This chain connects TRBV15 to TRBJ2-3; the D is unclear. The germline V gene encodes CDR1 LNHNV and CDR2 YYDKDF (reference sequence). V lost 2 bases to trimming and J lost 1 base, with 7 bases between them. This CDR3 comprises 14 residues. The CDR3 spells CATSRSSGTDTQYF. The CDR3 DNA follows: TGTGCCACCAGCAGATCCAGCGGCACAGATACGCAGTATTTT.

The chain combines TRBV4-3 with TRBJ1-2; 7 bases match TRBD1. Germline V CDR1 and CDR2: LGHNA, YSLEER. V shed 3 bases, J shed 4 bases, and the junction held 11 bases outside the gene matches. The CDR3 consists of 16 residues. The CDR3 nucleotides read TGCGCCAGCAGCCAGCTCCGGGACAGTATCATCTATGGCTACACCTTC. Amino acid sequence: CASSQLRDSIIYGYTF.

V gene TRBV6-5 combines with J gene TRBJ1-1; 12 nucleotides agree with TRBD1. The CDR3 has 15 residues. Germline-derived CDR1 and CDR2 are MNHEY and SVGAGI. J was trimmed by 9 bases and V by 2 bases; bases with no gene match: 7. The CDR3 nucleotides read TGTGCCAGCAGTTACATCGGGACAGGGGGCATTAAAGCTTTCTTT. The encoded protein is CASSYIGTGGIKAFF.

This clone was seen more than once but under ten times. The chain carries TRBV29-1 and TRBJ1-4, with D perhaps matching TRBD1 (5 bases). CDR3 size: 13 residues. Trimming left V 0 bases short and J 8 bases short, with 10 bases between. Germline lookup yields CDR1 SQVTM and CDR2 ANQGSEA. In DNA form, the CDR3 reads TGCAGCGTTGAAGATGGGGGGGAGGAAAAACTGTTTTTT. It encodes CSVEDGGEEKLFF. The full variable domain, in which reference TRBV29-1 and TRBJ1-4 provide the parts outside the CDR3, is SAVISQKPSRDICQRGTSLTIQCQVDSQVTMMFWYRQQPGQSLTLIATANQGSEATYESGFVIDKFPISRPNLTFSTLTVSNMSPEDSSIYLCSVEDGGEEKLFFGSGTQLSVL.

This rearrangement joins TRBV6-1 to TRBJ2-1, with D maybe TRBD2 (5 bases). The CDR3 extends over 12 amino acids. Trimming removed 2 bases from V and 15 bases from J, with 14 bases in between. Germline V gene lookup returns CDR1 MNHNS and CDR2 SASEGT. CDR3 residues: CASSERFRDGFF. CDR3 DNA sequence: TGTGCCAGCAGTGAAAGATTTCGGGATGGGTTCTTC.

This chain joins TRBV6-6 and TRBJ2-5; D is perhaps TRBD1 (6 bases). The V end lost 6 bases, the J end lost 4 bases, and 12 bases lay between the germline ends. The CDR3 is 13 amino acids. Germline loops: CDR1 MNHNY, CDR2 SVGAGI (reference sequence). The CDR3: CASSRTGIETQYF. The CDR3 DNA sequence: TGTGCCAGCAGCCGCACAGGGATAGAGACCCAGTACTTC.

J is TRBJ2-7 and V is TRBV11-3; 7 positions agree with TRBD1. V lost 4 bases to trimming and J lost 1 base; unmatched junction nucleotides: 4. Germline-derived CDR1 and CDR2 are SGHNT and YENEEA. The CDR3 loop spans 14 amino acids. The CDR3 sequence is CASSSLGQSYEQYF. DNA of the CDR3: TGTGCCAGCAGCTCTCTGGGACAGTCCTACGAGCAGTACTTC.

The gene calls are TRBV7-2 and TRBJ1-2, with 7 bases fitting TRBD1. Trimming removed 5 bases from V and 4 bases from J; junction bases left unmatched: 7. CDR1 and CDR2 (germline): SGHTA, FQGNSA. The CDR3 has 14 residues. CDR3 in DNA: TGTGCCAGCAGCCCCCGACAGGGCCTCTATGGCTACACCTTC. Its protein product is CASSPRQGLYGYTF.

DNA of the CDR3: TGTGCCAGCAGTTTCCCCAAGGGGGACATCGACGCTGAAGCTTTCTTT. As protein: CASSFPKGDIDAEAFF. This chain connects TRBV28 to TRBJ1-1, with D perhaps matching TRBD1 (6 bases). Germline V gene lookup returns CDR1 MDHEN and CDR2 SYDVKM. With 3 bases removed from V and 6 bases from J, the gap between germline ends came to 20 bases. This CDR3 spans 16 amino acids.

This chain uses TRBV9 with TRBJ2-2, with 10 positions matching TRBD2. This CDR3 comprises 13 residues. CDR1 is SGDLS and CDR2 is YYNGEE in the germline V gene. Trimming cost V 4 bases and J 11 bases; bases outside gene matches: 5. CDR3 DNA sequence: TGTGCCAGCAGCCTTCGGACTAGCGGAGAGCTGTTTTTT. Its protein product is CASSLRTSGELFF.

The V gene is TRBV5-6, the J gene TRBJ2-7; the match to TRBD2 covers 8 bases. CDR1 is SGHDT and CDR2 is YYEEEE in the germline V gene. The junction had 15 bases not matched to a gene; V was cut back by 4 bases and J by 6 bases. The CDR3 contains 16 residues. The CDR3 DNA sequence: TGTGCCAGCAGCCCGAGAGCCGGGACTAGGGTGGTCGAGCAGTACTTC. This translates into CASSPRAGTRVVEQYF.

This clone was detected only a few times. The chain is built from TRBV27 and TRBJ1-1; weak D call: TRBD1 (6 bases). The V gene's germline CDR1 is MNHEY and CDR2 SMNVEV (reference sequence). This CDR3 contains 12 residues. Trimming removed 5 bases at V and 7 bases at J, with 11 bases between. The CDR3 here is CASSPQGFEAFF. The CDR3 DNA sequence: TGTGCCAGCAGTCCACAGGGTTTTGAAGCTTTCTTT.

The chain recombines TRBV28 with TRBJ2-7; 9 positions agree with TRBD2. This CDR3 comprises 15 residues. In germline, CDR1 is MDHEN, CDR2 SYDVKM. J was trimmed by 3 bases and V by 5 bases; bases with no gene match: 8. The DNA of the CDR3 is TGTGCCAGCAGTCTCCTAGCGGGGTCGGACTACGAGCAGTACTTC. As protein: CASSLLAGSDYEQYF. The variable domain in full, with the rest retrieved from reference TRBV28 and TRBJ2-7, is DVKVTQSSRYLVKRTGEKVFLECVQDMDHENMFWYRQDPGLGLRLIYFSYDVKMKEKGDIPEGYSVSREKKERFSLILESASTNQTSMYLCASSLLAGSDYEQYFGPGTRLTVT.

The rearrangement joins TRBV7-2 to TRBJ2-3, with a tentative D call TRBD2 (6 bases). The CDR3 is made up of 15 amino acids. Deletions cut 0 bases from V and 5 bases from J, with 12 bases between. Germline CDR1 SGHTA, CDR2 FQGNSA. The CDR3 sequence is CASSLAGGIRDTQYF. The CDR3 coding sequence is TGTGCCAGCAGCTTAGCGGGAGGTATTAGAGATACGCAGTATTTT.

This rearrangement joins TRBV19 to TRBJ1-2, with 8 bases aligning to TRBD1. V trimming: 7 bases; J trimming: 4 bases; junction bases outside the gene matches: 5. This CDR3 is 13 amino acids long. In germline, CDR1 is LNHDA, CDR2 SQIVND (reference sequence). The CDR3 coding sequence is TGTGCCAGTACCAAGGACAGGGCCTATGGCTACACCTTC. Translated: CASTKDRAYGYTF.

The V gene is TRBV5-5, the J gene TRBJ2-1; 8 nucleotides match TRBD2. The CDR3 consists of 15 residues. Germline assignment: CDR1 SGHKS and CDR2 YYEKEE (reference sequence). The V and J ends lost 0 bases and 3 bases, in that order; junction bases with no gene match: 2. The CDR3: CASSLDSGVYNEQFF. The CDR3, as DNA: TGTGCCAGCAGCTTGGATAGCGGGGTCTACAATGAGCAGTTCTTC.

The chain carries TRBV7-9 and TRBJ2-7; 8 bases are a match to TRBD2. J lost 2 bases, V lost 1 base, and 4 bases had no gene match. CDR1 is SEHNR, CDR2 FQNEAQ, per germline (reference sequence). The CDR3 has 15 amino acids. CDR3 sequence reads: CASSLDPGGPYEQYF. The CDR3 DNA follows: TGTGCCAGCAGCTTAGATCCGGGAGGGCCCTACGAGCAGTACTTC.

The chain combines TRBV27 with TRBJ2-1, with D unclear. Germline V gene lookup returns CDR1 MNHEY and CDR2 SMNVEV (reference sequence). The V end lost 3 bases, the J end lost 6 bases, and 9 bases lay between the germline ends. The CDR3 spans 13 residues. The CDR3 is CASSFPSGNEQFF. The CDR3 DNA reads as TGTGCCAGCAGTTTTCCGAGTGGCAATGAGCAGTTCTTC.

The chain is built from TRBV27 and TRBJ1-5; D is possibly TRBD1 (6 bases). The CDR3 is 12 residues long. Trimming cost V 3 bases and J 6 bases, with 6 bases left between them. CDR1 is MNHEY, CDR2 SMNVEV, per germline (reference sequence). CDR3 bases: TGTGCCAGCAGTTTGACAGGTCAGCCCCAGCATTTT. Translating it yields CASSLTGQPQHF.

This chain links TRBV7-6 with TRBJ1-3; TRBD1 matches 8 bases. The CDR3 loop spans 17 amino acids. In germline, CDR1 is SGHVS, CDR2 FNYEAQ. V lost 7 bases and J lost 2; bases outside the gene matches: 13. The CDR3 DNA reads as TGTGCCAGCACAACGTACCAGGGGGCCGCGCCTGGAAACACCATATATTTT. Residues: CASTTYQGAAPGNTIYF.

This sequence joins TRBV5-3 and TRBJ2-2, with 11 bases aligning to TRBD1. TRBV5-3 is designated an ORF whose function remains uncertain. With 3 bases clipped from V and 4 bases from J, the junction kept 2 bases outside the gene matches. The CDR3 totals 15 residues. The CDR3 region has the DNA TGTGCCAGAAGCTGGGGGACAGGGGGCACCGGGGAGCTGTTTTTT. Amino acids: CARSWGTGGTGELFF.

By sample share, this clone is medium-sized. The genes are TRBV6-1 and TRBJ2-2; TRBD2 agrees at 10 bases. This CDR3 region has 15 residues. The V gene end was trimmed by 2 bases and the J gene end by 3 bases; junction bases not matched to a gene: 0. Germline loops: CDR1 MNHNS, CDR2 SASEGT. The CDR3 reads CASSELAGDTGELFF. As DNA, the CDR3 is TGTGCCAGCAGTGAACTAGCGGGGGACACCGGGGAGCTGTTTTTT.

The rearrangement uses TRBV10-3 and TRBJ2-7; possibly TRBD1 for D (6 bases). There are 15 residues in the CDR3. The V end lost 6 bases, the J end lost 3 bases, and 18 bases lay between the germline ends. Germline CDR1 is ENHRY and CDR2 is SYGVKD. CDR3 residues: CAISETGINFYEQYF. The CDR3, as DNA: TGTGCCATCAGCGAGACAGGAATCAATTTCTACGAGCAGTACTTC.

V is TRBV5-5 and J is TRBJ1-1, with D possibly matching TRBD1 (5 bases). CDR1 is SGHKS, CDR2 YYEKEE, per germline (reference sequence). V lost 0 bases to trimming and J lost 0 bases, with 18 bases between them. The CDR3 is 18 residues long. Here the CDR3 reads CASSLGSVGVNMNTEAFF. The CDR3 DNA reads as TGTGCCAGCAGCTTGGGATCAGTAGGGGTAAATATGAACACTGAAGCTTTCTTT. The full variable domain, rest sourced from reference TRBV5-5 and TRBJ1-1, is DAGVTQSPTHLIKTRGQQVTLRCSPISGHKSVSWYQQVLGQGPQFIFQYYEKEERGRGNFPDRFSARQFPNYSSELNVNALLLGDSALYLCASSLGSVGVNMNTEAFFGQGTRLTVV.